This note documents a single TCR beta chain sequence. This sample is drawn from a study of technical replicates of blood from a handful of donors. Here immunoSEQ multiplex PCR was the method, and the copy in TCRdb shows in-frame clones only, minus some. The table records tens of thousands of clones, around 90% of them present only once. Trimming cost V 5 bases and J 3 bases, with 10 bases left between them. Germline CDR1 and CDR2: SGHNT and YENEEA. The CDR3 consists of 13 residues. V is TRBV11-3 and J is TRBJ1-1; D perhaps matches TRBD1 (5 bases). The TCR sequence derives from a human donor in good health. Some clones in this sample may be carry-over from other donors' samples. Input material: PBMCs. CDR3 DNA: TGTGCCAGCAGCAGGGGTCAGGACACTGAAGCTTTCTTT. Translation gives CASSRGQDTEAFF.